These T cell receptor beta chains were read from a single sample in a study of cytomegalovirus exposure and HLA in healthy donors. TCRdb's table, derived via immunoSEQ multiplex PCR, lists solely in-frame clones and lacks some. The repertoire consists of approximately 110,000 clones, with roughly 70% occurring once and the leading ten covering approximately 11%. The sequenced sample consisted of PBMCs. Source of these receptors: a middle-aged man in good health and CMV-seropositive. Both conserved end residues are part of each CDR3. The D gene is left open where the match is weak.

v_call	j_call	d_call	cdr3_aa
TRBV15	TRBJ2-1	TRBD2	CATSTVVAGTNEQFF
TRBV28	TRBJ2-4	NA	CASIGLENIQYF
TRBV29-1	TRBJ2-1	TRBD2	CSVLLAGGRYEQFF
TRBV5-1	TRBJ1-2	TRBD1	CASSLGTGAGVGYTF
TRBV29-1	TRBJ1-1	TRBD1	CSVGQGRTEAFF
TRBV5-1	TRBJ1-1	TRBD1	CASSPQTGTDTEAFF
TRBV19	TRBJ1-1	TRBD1	CASSPGQGMNTEAFF
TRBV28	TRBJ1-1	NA	CASSLGHLNTEAFF
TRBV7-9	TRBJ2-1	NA	CASSLSGAYNEQFF
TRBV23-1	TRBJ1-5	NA	CASIRGAGQPQHF
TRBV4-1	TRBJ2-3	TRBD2	CASSLKTGLAGGPTQYF
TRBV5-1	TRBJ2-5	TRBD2	CASSTGLAGAGETQYF
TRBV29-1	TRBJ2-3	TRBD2	CSVRSGAGGRDTQYF
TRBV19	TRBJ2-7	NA	CASRGGSVYEQYF
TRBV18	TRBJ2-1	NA	CASSSIGGANEQFF
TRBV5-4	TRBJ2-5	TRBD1	CASSAGGTGGSKTQYF
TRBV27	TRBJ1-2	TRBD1	CASSLLTGQGTYGYTF
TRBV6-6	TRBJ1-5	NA	CASSYGRVSNQPQHF
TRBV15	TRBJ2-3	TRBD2	CATSRDRASGRLNTQYF
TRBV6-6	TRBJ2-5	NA	CASMEGRETQYF
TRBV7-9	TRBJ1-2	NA	CASSLADRPSYGYTF
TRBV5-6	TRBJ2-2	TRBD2	CASSLDFSGTNTGELFF
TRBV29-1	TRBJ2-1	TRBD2	CSADSGLAGLNEQFF
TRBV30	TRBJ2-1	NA	CAWSPVSSYNEQFF
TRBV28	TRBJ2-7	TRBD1	CASSPEGAGTPNPYEQYF
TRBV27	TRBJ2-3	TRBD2	CASSLSGGLPALSTDTQYF
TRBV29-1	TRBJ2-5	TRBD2	CSVVGLAGKGYF
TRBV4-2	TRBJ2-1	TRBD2	CASSTRVLAGSYNEQFF